These 20 T cell receptor beta chains share one sample of origin, sequenced in a study of blood T cell repertoires in COVID-19. This table comes from immunoSEQ multiplex PCR, and its TCRdb copy is limited to in-frame clones, with some not included. Of 130,000 to 150,000 clones in the sample, roughly 80% are singletons; the top ten hold approximately 3.5%. Sequences were obtained from peripheral blood. These receptors all stem from a man between 65 and 80 years old who had recovered from COVID-19.

V gene TRBV5-1 combines with J gene TRBJ2-1, with 14 bases that match TRBD2. The germline V gene has CDR1 SGHRS and CDR2 YFSETQ. The CDR3 is 19 residues long. The V segment lost 3 bases and the J segment 10 bases; nucleotides outside the gene matches: 18. The CDR3 protein is CASSSHQRLAGGRLKEQFF. The CDR3, as DNA: TGCGCCAGCAGCTCGCACCAACGACTAGCGGGAGGGCGGTTGAAGGAGCAGTTCTTC.

The J gene is TRBJ2-5, the V gene TRBV5-6; a weak D match, TRBD1 (5 bases). This CDR3 contains 15 residues. V was clipped by 1 base and J by 4 bases, with 14 bases between them. CDR1 and CDR2 from the germline V gene are SGHDT and YYEEEE. The CDR3 coding sequence is TGTGCCAGCAGCTTGAACTCAGGGATTAGAGAGACCCAGTACTTC. Amino acid sequence: CASSLNSGIRETQYF.

The chain carries TRBV9 and TRBJ2-5; 11 bases agree with TRBD2. This CDR3 is 15 amino acids long. CDR1 SGDLS and CDR2 YYNGEE come from the germline V gene. V lost 3 bases and J lost 2; bases outside the gene matches: 3. In DNA form, the CDR3 reads TGTGCCAGCAGCGCGCTAGCGGGAGGTCAAGAGACCCAGTACTTC. Translation gives CASSALAGGQETQYF.

This clone has only one observation. An end of the junction differs from the germline gene, which may be a read error. The chain is built from TRBV14 and TRBJ1-2; D might be TRBD1 (6 bases). Germline assignment: CDR1 SGHDN and CDR2 FVKESK. The CDR3 loop spans 15 amino acids. CDR3 coding DNA: TGTGCCAGCAGCAAAGATATGGGGACAAAAGGCGGCTACACCTTC. Translated: CASSKDMGTKGGYTF.

V gene TRBV28 combines with J gene TRBJ1-4; a possible D gene is TRBD1 (6 bases). The ends were cut back, 2 bases at V and 8 bases at J, with 12 bases in the middle. The CDR3 runs to 14 residues. Germline V gene lookup returns CDR1 MDHEN and CDR2 SYDVKM. The CDR3 spells CASSLRGQREKLFF. The CDR3 nucleotides read TGTGCCAGCAGTTTAAGGGGACAACGGGAAAAACTGTTTTTT.

The genes are TRBV13 and TRBJ1-2; D is uncertain. V was clipped by 5 bases and J by 2 bases, with 12 bases between them. Germline V gene lookup returns CDR1 PRHDT and CDR2 FYEKMQ (reference sequence). The CDR3 loop spans 14 amino acids. CDR3 amino acids: CASSVQRSNYGYTF. The CDR3 DNA reads as TGTGCCAGCAGCGTCCAGAGGTCGAACTATGGCTACACCTTC. The full variable domain, in which reference TRBV13 and TRBJ1-2 provide the parts outside the CDR3, is AAGVIQSPRHLIKEKRETATLKCYPIPRHDTVYWYQQGPGQDPQFLISFYEKMQSDKGSIPDRFSAQQFSDYHSELNMSSLELGDSALYFCASSVQRSNYGYTFGSGTRLTVV.

The rearrangement links TRBV12-5 to TRBJ2-7; weak D call: TRBD2 (6 bases). V was cut by 6 bases and J by 5 bases, with 20 bases left in between. Germline V gene lookup returns CDR1 LGHNT and CDR2 FRNRAP. The CDR3 is 15 amino acids. In DNA form, the CDR3 reads TGTGCTAGTGGACCCGGACGGGGAGGTCTCCACGAGCAGTACTTC. This gives the protein CASGPGRGGLHEQYF.

V usage is TRBV9 and J usage is TRBJ2-6; D call uncertain. Trimming took 2 bases from V and 0 from J, leaving 3 bases between them. Germline lookup yields CDR1 SGDLS and CDR2 YYNGEE. The CDR3 is 14 residues long. CDR3 residues: CASSVYSGANVLTF. In nucleotides, the CDR3 is TGTGCCAGCAGCGTCTACTCTGGGGCCAACGTCCTGACTTTC.

The rearrangement links TRBV10-3 to TRBJ2-1, with 12 bases lining up with TRBD2. The germline V gene has CDR1 ENHRY and CDR2 SYGVKD. The CDR3 length is 17 residues. The ends lost 7 bases at V and 3 bases at J; junction bases unmatched: 10. Here the CDR3 DNA reads TGTGCCATCAATAACCCACTAGCGGGAGGAGGCTACAATGAGCAGTTCTTC. Translated: CAINNPLAGGGYNEQFF.

This sequence joins TRBV30 and TRBJ2-3; D remains ambiguous. CDR3 length: 14 amino acids. V lost 0 bases and J lost 4, with 11 bases in between. Germline V CDR1 and CDR2: GTSNPN, SVGIG (reference sequence). CDR3 protein: CAWSVLSFADTQYF. CDR3 nucleotide sequence: TGTGCCTGGAGTGTACTGAGTTTCGCAGATACGCAGTATTTT.

The chain couples TRBV7-9 to TRBJ2-7; TRBD1 is a possible D gene (8 bases). V was trimmed by 6 bases and J by 3 bases, leaving 18 bases between them. The CDR3 extends over 15 amino acids. CDR1 is SEHNR, CDR2 FQNEAQ, per germline (reference sequence). The CDR3 protein is CASSSTTGDYYEQYF. The CDR3 DNA reads as TGTGCCAGCAGTTCCACGACAGGGGACTACTACGAGCAGTACTTC.

This clone was recorded once. This chain links TRBV7-9 with TRBJ2-5, with TRBD2 identical over 14 bases. Germline V gene lookup returns CDR1 SEHNR and CDR2 FQNEAQ (reference sequence). CDR3 size: 18 residues. The ends lost 0 bases at V and 1 base at J; junction bases unmatched: 4. The CDR3: CASSLAGTSGRFQETQYF. CDR3 bases: TGTGCCAGCAGCTTAGCCGGGACTAGCGGGAGATTCCAAGAGACCCAGTACTTC.

This chain uses TRBV7-2 with TRBJ2-1; TRBD2 is a possible D gene (6 bases). CDR1 and CDR2 (germline): SGHTA, FQGNSA. Trimming removed 3 bases from V and 3 bases from J, with 9 bases in between. The CDR3 extends over 14 amino acids. CDR3 residues: CASSLLSGYNEQFF. CDR3 nucleotides: TGTGCCAGCAGCTTGCTTAGCGGCTACAATGAGCAGTTCTTC.

The V gene is TRBV10-2, the J gene TRBJ2-3; D ambiguous. The V end was cut by 4 bases, the J end by 3 bases, with 8 bases between. Germline CDR1 reads WSHSY; CDR2 reads SAAADI. The CDR3 loop spans 13 amino acids. The CDR3: CASSVYSTDTQYF. In nucleotides, the CDR3 is TGCGCCAGCAGTGTTTATTCGACAGATACGCAGTATTTT.

Written as DNA, the CDR3 is TGTGCCAGCAGCGTAGTCCCAGGCTCCTACGAGCAGTACTTC. Its translation is CASSVVPGSYEQYF. The chain carries TRBV9 and TRBJ2-7; D unresolved. V was clipped by 0 bases and J by 0 bases, with 7 bases between them. Germline V lookup: CDR1 SGDLS, CDR2 YYNGEE. This CDR3 has 14 residues.

This clone was detected only once. V is TRBV15 and J is TRBJ1-5; 8 bases map to TRBD1. Germline CDR1 reads LNHNV; CDR2 reads YYDKDF (reference sequence). Trimming took 2 bases from V and 4 from J; bases not matched to a gene: 1. This CDR3 region has 14 residues. CDR3 DNA sequence: TGTGCCACCAGCAGACAGGGGGCGAATCAGCCCCAGCATTTT. This codes for CATSRQGANQPQHF.

The gene calls are TRBV12-3 or TRBV12-4 and TRBJ1-2; D not resolved. V was pared by 3 bases and J by 2 bases, with 7 bases between. This CDR3 has 13 residues. The CDR3 region is CASSLSPNYGYTF. CDR3 DNA: TGTGCCAGCAGTTTGAGTCCCAACTATGGCTACACCTTC.

The V call is TRBV30, the J call TRBJ1-5; D remains unclear. V was pared by 1 base and J by 6 bases, with 13 bases between. This CDR3 spans 14 amino acids. Germline CDR1 and CDR2: GTSNPN and SVGIG (reference sequence). In nucleotides, the CDR3 is TGTGCCTGGAGTGGGCCTTTAACGTCTCAGCCCCAGCATTTT. Encoded protein: CAWSGPLTSQPQHF.

This sequence joins TRBV21-1 and TRBJ2-7; the D call in the table, TRBD2, was not verified against the DNA. TRBV21-1 is assigned pseudogene status. The CDR3 covers 12 residues. The CDR3 here is CASWTSLYEQYF. CDR3 coding DNA: TGTGCCAGTTGGACTAGCTTGTACGAGCAGTACTTC.

The chain uses TRBV5-1 and TRBJ2-5; 10 bases align to TRBD2. The junction had 4 bases not matched to a gene; V was cut back by 4 bases and J by 4 bases. The CDR3 is 14 amino acids. In germline, CDR1 is SGHRS, CDR2 YFSETQ. The CDR3 reads CASSRTSGPETQYF. The CDR3 nucleotides read TGCGCCAGCAGCCGGACTAGCGGTCCAGAGACCCAGTACTTC.